This T cell receptor beta chain originates from a study of T cell responses to AZD1222 COVID-19 vaccine (dated by TCRdb to the early 2020s). Regarding the complete study: TCR sequencing covered some 240 trial participants: some 210 given two doses of AZD1222 and about 26 given two doses of MenACWY control vaccine. Trial participants were enrolled by age into subgroups of 18-55, 56-69 and 70-plus years, and about 150, 27 and 61 TCR-sequenced participants, respectively, were included in these subgroups. Broad study findings and their caveats: In the small 56-69-year group, the increase in depth fell short of significance, most likely because of low power. Only 5 to 7 AZD1222 recipients were SARS-CoV-2 seropositive at baseline, limiting conclusions about previously exposed vaccinees. Epitopes outside the regions mutated in the B.1.351 and B.1.1.7 variants were reportedly recognized by nearly half of the unique spike-specific TCRs. CD4 TCRs associated with the vaccine covered the entire spike protein, and the dominant responses were in regions 160-218 and 743-854. No day 14 peak-response samples were available, so repertoires were characterized only after the peak T cell response. Spike-specific TCR breadth and depth rose significantly after two AZD1222 doses compared with day 0 and with MenACWY recipients. Participants were mostly white British and included more females than males, and it was suggested by the authors that clonal diversity may have been underestimated.

V is shortened by 0 bases, J by 5 bases, and the region joining them spans 24 bases. From the germline V gene, CDR1 is SGDLS and CDR2 is YYNGEE. The CDR3 goes from the cysteine to the phenylalanine over 19 residues. Here the CDR3 DNA is all that survives: 57 bases in frame from base 1. The time point tag for this specimen amounts to: about 28 days (+/-7) after the second vaccine dose. AZD1222 recipients whose second dose came at about 4 weeks and those whose second dose came at about 12 weeks were combined into one group, since spike-specific TCR depth and breadth did not differ between the two schedules. Samples from vaccinated people were obtained from the UK trials COV001 and COV002, which included a single-blind randomized controlled phase 2/3 trial of AZD1222 (ChAdOx1 nCoV-19) in healthy adults. For TCRbeta chain sequencing, PBMC samples were collected from trial participants at day 0 and at day 28 after the second dose.

The CDR3 regions of human TCRbeta chains were analyzed by immunosequencing. The source study handled its data this way. Repertoire TCRs were matched against a reference library of SARS-CoV-2-specific TCRs generated with the MIRA antigen-specificity platform. Breadth meant the fraction of unique TCRs that were SARS-CoV-2-associated, whereas depth meant the fraction of total T cells that were SARS-CoV-2-associated. Using the MIRA data, each spike-specific TCR was mapped to the spike region that the TCR reacts to and placed in a CD4 or CD8 class. Log10-transformed breadth and depth values were compared by one-way ANOVA with Sidak's multiple comparisons tests. Imported from immuneACCESS, the table was reduced by TCRdb to in-frame sequences with V and J called. These copies leave out some clones; in studies compared against another copy, an unresolved V gene accounts for under half, and the cause of the remainder is not known. That table furnishes V, J and clone size, whereas the DNA furnished D and trimming. The sample yields some 120,000 clones; approximately 90% were counted once. The ten top clones hold 7.9% of the sample.

On this clone itself: The specificity of this receptor is unknown. The input lacks base qualities; no much larger clone sits a single base away.

The chain joins TRBV9 to TRBJ2-1, with the D call perhaps TRBD1 or TRBD2, each one matching 5 bases. The sequenced sample was peripheral blood, obtained 28 days after the second AZD1222 dose. This receptor was taken from an adult who received the AZD1222 COVID-19 vaccine. The nucleotides are TGTGCCAGCAGCGTAGTAGCCCAAACGACGGGGCGGGCGGACAATGAGCAGTTCTTC. The translation is CASSVVAQTTGRADNEQFF. The full variable domain, with segments outside the CDR3 supplied by the reference TRBV9 and TRBJ2-1 proteins, appears as DSGVTQTPKHLITATGQRVTLRCSPRSGDLSVYWYQQSLDQGLQFLIQYYNGEERAKGNILERFSAQQFPDLHSELNLSSLELGDSALYFCASSVVAQTTGRADNEQFFGPGTRLTVL.